Below, 16 T cell receptor delta chains from the same sample are listed, as sequenced in a study of gamma-delta T cells after stem cell transplantation. TCRdb called clones from the RT-PCR reads again using CATT. The data show 12,000 to 15,000 delta-chain clones, approximately 31% seen once. Sample: gamma-delta T cells. The receptors were gathered from a human donor. It is not recorded whose cells these are; they may come from a transplant donor.

This clone was counted between two and nine times. V is TRDV3 and J is TRDJ2, with 12 bases matching TRDD3. The germline CDR1 and CDR2 sequences are TVYSNPD and GDNSRS (reference sequence). Trimming cost V 2 bases and J 0 bases; bases outside gene matches: 1. The CDR3 totals 15 residues. CDR3 coding DNA: TGTGCCTTTCTGGGGGATACGTCTTTGACAGCACAACTCTTCTTT. Translated: CAFLGDTSLTAQLFF. Variable domain in full (rest from reference TRDV3 and TRDJ2): CDKVTQSSPDQTVASGSEVVLLCTYDTVYSNPDLFWYRIRPDYSFQFVFYGDNSRSEGADFTQGRFSVKHILTQKAFHLVISPVRTEDSATYYCAFLGDTSLTAQLFFGKGTQLIVEP.

This clone was counted only a few times. The V and J genes are TRDV2 and TRDJ1; TRDD3 aligns across 12 bases. V lost 5 bases, J lost 0 bases, and 9 bases stayed unmatched. This CDR3 spans 17 amino acids. Germline loops: CDR1 GEAIGNYY, CDR2 EKD. In nucleotides, the CDR3 is TGTGCCTGTGTGCTGGGGGATACGGACCTGTACACCGATAAACTCATCTTT. This sequence encodes CACVLGDTDLYTDKLIF.

The V call is TRDV3, the J call TRDJ1, with 8 bases lining up with TRDD3. CDR3 length: 20 amino acids. Looked up from germline, CDR1 is TVYSNPD and CDR2 is GDNSRS (reference sequence). Trimming took 3 bases from V and 0 from J; bases not matched to a gene: 24. The CDR3 protein is CAFPPAILRRDTLYTDKLIF. CDR3 DNA: TGTGCCTTCCCTCCCGCGATCCTACGAAGGGATACGTTGTACACCGATAAACTCATCTTT.

The chain joins TRDV2 to TRDJ1; 7 bases are a match to TRDD3. CDR1 GEAIGNYY and CDR2 EKD come from the germline V gene. The CDR3 is 18 residues long. V shed 0 bases, J shed 0 bases, and the junction held 12 bases outside the gene matches. In nucleotides, the CDR3 is TGTGCCTGTGACACCGGCCGACTGGGGCCCTGGTACACCGATAAACTCATCTTT. The encoded protein is CACDTGRLGPWYTDKLIF.

This rearrangement joins TRDV2 to TRDJ3; 8 positions agree with TRDD3. Trimming at V came to 0 bases and at J to 4 bases, leaving 7 bases not matched to a gene. This CDR3 is 18 amino acids long. Looked up from germline, CDR1 is GEAIGNYY and CDR2 is EKD. CDR3 nucleotide sequence: TGTGCCTGTGACACCTTGGGGGATTGGCGTTGGGACACCCGACAGATGTTTTTC. It specifies CACDTLGDWRWDTRQMFF.

This clone was picked up a small number of times. The chain employs TRDV1 and TRDJ1; 7 bases agree with TRDD2. CDR3 size: 18 residues. V lost 0 bases to trimming and J lost 3 bases; unmatched junction nucleotides: 13. Germline loops: CDR1 TSWWSYY, CDR2 QGS. The CDR3 region is CALGELRLPSFNPDKLIF. Here the CDR3 DNA reads TGTGCTCTTGGGGAACTTAGGTTACCTTCCTTCAACCCCGATAAACTCATCTTT.

This clone was seen a handful of times. The chain uses TRDV3 and TRDJ1; TRDD3 matches 10 bases. Germline trimming cut 1 base from V and 2 bases from J; bases unmatched to any gene: 4. The CDR3 covers 14 residues. CDR1 and CDR2 (germline): TVYSNPD, GDNSRS (reference sequence). CDR3 nucleotide sequence: TGTGCCTTTACGGGGGGATACGAGACCGATAAACTCATCTTT. This gives the protein CAFTGGYETDKLIF.

Worth noting for this clone: The junction does not match germline at one end; this may be a read error. CDR3 residues: CACDTVWDLFSLDTRQMFF. In DNA form, the CDR3 reads TGTGCCTGTGACACCGTTTGGGATCTATTTTCCTTGGACACCCGACAGATGTTTTTC. The rearrangement links TRDV2 to TRDJ3; D possibly matches TRDD2 or TRDD3 (5 bases each). Per the germline V gene, CDR1 is GEAIGNYY and CDR2 is EKD. The CDR3 sequence is 19 residues long.

This clone has just a few counts. J is TRDJ1 and V is TRDV1; 8 positions agree with TRDD3. The CDR3 spans 25 residues. With V trimmed by 3 bases and J by 2 bases, 35 bases remained unmatched. Germline V CDR1 and CDR2: TSWWSYY, QGS. This CDR3 reads CALGDPAPHASPHTGGRTWTDKLIF. The CDR3 nucleotides are TGTGCTCTTGGGGACCCGGCCCCCCATGCCTCACCACATACTGGGGGCCGGACCTGGACCGATAAACTCATCTTT.

Worth noting for this clone: The junction does not match germline at one end; this may be a read error. The chain has TRDV2 and TRDJ3; TRDD3 aligns across 8 bases. The CDR3 runs 18 residues. Germline V gene data show CDR1 as GEAIGNYY and CDR2 as EKD. CDR3 coding DNA: TGTGCCTGTGACTTACTGGGGGCTCCCTCCTGGTACACCCGACAGATGTTTTTC. This translates into CACDLLGAPSWYTRQMFF.

This clone was counted between two and nine times. This may be a read error, as it is one base from a much larger clone. This chain uses TRDV2 with TRDJ3, with 9 bases matching TRDD3. This CDR3 spans 17 amino acids. Germline V gene data show CDR1 as GEAIGNYY and CDR2 as EKD. With V trimmed by 3 bases and J by 0 bases, 2 bases remained unmatched. Here the CDR3 reads CACDYWGNSWDTRQMFF. The CDR3 nucleotides are TGTGCCTGTGACTACTGGGGGAACTCCTGGGACACCCGACAGATGTTTTTC.

This clone was observed a handful of times. The gene calls are TRDV1 and TRDJ1, with no clear D. Germline CDR1 reads TSWWSYY; CDR2 reads QGS. Trimming removed 8 bases at V and 2 bases at J, with 12 bases between. This CDR3 contains 13 residues. The CDR3 sequence: CALLYRTTDKLIF. The CDR3 DNA follows: TGTGCTCTTTTGTACCGTACAACCGATAAACTCATCTTT.

This clone was seen more than once but under ten times. The V call is TRDV1, the J call TRDJ1; 10 bases line up with TRDD3. Germline-derived CDR1 and CDR2 are TSWWSYY and QGS. Losses at the gene ends were 5 bases for V and 5 bases for J; bases not matched to a gene: 29. The CDR3 contains 22 residues. In DNA, the CDR3 is TGTGCTCTTGGGACCCGGGCTTCCTACAACCATACTGGGGGATCCGTAAGTGATAAACTCATCTTT. Its translation: CALGTRASYNHTGGSVSDKLIF.

The chain carries TRDV1 and TRDJ1; 12 positions agree with TRDD3. Germline CDR1 reads TSWWSYY; CDR2 reads QGS. J lost 1 base, V lost 2 bases, and 17 bases had no gene match. The CDR3 loop spans 21 amino acids. DNA for the CDR3: TGTGCTCTTGGGGAAGGGCCCCCCAGGTACTGGGGGATACTTGGCACCGATAAACTCATCTTT. Its translation: CALGEGPPRYWGILGTDKLIF.

A note on this clone: One end of the junction varies from germline; a read error may be responsible. V gene TRDV3 combines with J gene TRDJ1, with 12 bases matching TRDD3. The CDR3 length is 16 residues. Germline CDR1 and CDR2: TVYSNPD and GDNSRS (reference sequence). Written as DNA, the CDR3 is TGTGCCTTTGATACTAGTACTGGGGGATACACCGGTAAACTCATCTTT. It yields the protein CAFDTSTGGYTGKLIF.

As to this clone: Other nucleotide sequences from this sample produce the same CDR3. The chain carries TRDV2 and TRDJ1; a weak D match, TRDD3 (5 bases). Germline values: CDR1 GEAIGNYY, CDR2 EKD. V was pared by 1 base and J by 0 bases, with 20 bases between. The length of the CDR3 is 18 residues. The CDR3 is CACDTTTGIRGYTDKLIF. The CDR3 DNA sequence: TGTGCCTGTGACACGACAACGGGAATACGCGGGTACACCGATAAACTCATCTTT.